This TCR beta chain was captured by sequencing in a study of shared clonotypes between healthy human individuals. The method was immunoSEQ multiplex PCR; TCRdb's version includes in-frame clones alone and lacks a portion of them. The sample yields under 1,100,000 clones, about 75% seen once. The germline V gene has CDR1 SGHDT and CDR2 YYEEEE. V lost 0 bases and J 3 bases, leaving 10 bases between the germline ends. The CDR3 spans 15 residues. The chain carries TRBV5-6 and TRBJ1-3; unclear D gene. This sequence was found in a man aged 18 to 29 in good health. Sequencing used memory CD4+ T cells sorted from blood. Sample subset: CD45RA-negative fraction. CDR3 DNA: TGTGCCAGCAGCTTGGAGGAGGGCTATGGAAACACCATATATTTT. This encodes CASSLEEGYGNTIYF.